These T cell receptor beta chains were read from a single sample in a study of Graves' ophthalmopathy and Graves' hyperthyroidism. MiXCR was run by TCRdb on the multiplex PCR reads, yielding one entry per CDR3 protein. This table holds about 370,000 distinct CDR3 sequences, approximately 18% found once. Sequenced input: peripheral blood. The source is an adult woman with stable Graves' hyperthyroidism. The CDR3 runs from the conserved cysteine through the conserved F or W. D genes are given only for firm matches. Where a row states a size, it is once, few, many or the class of an expanded clone; other rows omit it.

v_call	clone_size	d_call	j_call	cdr3_aa	cdr3_nt
TRBV9	many	-	TRBJ1-1	CASSPQGTETEAFF	TGTGCCAGCAGCCCGCAGGGGACGGAGACTGAAGCTTTCTTT
TRBV28	many	-	TRBJ2-6	CASSFLPVEILSGANVLTF	TGTGCCAGCAGTTTTCTTCCCGTGGAAATTCTCTCTGGGGCCAACGTCCTGACTTTC
TRBV4-1	-	-	TRBJ1-5	CASSQGTAYGNQPQHF	TGCGCCAGCAGCCAGGGGACGGCCTATGGCAATCAGCCCCAGCATTTT
TRBV28	many	-	TRBJ2-7	CASSSKGRYEQYF	TGTGCCAGCAGTTCCAAGGGACGGTACGAGCAGTACTTC
TRBV11-2	few	-	TRBJ1-5	CASSSLGRADNQPQHF	TGTGCCAGCAGCTCCCTAGGCAGGGCGGACAATCAGCCCCAGCATTTT
TRBV28	-	-	TRBJ1-2	CASSSLGAGANYGYTF	TGTGCCAGCAGTTCTCTGGGGGCAGGGGCGAACTATGGCTACACCTTC
TRBV12-5	many	-	TRBJ2-3	CASGLAEGHRYADTQYF	TGTGCTAGTGGTTTGGCTGAAGGTCACCGCTATGCTGATACGCAGTATTTT
TRBV2	-	TRBD1	TRBJ2-7	CAGSSGQGADEQYF	TGTGCCGGCTCATCGGGACAGGGGGCGGACGAGCAGTACTTC
TRBV28	many	-	TRBJ2-7	CASSFSDGLYEQYF	TGTGCCAGCAGTTTCTCGGACGGACTCTACGAGCAGTACTTC
TRBV6-2/TRBV6-3	-	-	TRBJ1-2	CASRYDRGDLYGYTF	TGTGCCAGCAGATACGACAGAGGCGATCTCTATGGCTACACCTTC